Described below is a single T cell receptor beta chain sequence and its context. Its antigen remains undetermined. The sample is drawn from a study of cytomegalovirus exposure and HLA in healthy donors (dated 2017 in TCRdb). Concerning the study at large: An earlier analysis of roughly 610 of the donors reported 276 Gb of sequence data and about 120 million unique TCR beta sequences obtained from some 170 million T cells. An early release that covered more than 550 HLA-typed donors contained about 300 gigabases of sequencing data and tens of millions of unique TCR sequences. The genetic ancestry cluster associated with self-reported Caucasian donors included 80% to 90% of the 300 to 450 genotyped donors. The study was designed to test whether signatures of past pathogen exposure could be identified by cataloging public T cell receptors. The study used immunosequencing to profile the T cell repertoires of approximately 690 subjects and linked those repertoires to cytomegalovirus serostatus. Besides the first cohort of roughly 700 subjects, a separate validation cohort made up of around 120 different subjects was used. The study combined high-throughput TCR immunosequencing, statistical association of individual TCRs with disease status, and machine learning to predict cytomegalovirus infection status. To study patterns of TCR occurrence, a later analysis re-analyzed previously published TCR beta repertoires from 700 or so donors and added high-resolution HLA genotyping. The later analysis used no new phenotypic data to find candidate immune exposures, relying instead on TCR beta sequences and their occurrence across donors. An earlier analysis of 500 to 650 of the donors applied high-throughput TCR beta sequencing to assess whether each TCR beta V gene segment acted as functional or pseudogenic. Donor age, sex, ethnicity and CMV serostatus were collected together with the repertoire data. A later genetic analysis used genome-wide SNP genotypes for about 55% of the 666 donors, treating that subset as a discovery cohort. All discovery cohort repertoires had been generated using a single sequencing platform. HLA typing included class I and class II loci at four-digit resolution. Typing coverage varied by locus: 629-630 donors for A, B, C, DRB1 and DQB1; 500 to 550 for DQA1; over 600 for DPA1; around 490 for DPB1. A handful of DR-DQ haplotypes were handled as single units for association and clustering because linkage in the cohort was strong. On average, around 200,000 unique TCR beta nucleotide sequences were sequenced per donor among some 420 genotyped donors of the cohort, with roughly 18% of those sequences being non-productive. General findings and caveats noted by the study authors: A total of 150 or so TCR beta chains were listed by the study as associated with cytomegalovirus. Several of the top co-occurrence clusters appeared to be linked to parvovirus B19, influenza, CMV and Epstein-Barr virus, according to a later analysis. Roughly uniform sequencing depth across donors was assumed in presence/absence analyses, although this assumption may not hold. This cohort had only TCR beta chains sequenced, and the lack of alpha or paired-chain data limited which features could be detected. An earlier analysis of 587 of the donors showed that most TCR beta V segments appeared in productive rearrangements either about 87% or about 30% of the time, which broadly matched IMGT annotations. An association between a missense DCLRE1C variant and V-gene and J-gene trimming of TCR beta chains was found in a later genetic analysis and replicated in an independent cohort. Some IMGT-functional V segments, including TRBV6-2 and TRBV6-3, could not be told apart with the 87-base-pair reads, so those segments were excluded. In a later analysis, 16,951 TCR beta sequences were associated with specific HLA alleles at a false discovery rate of 0.05. The only immune exposure information available for the cohort was CMV serostatus. Linkage disequilibrium might explain the correlated functional status among segregating V segments, but an unknown experimental factor could not be excluded. Some 15 rarely observed V segments, including chromosome 9 orphons, were excluded from the earlier analysis of 550 to 700 of the donors because counts were too low. When HLA alleles, especially DR and DQ, strongly co-occurred, TCR associations were difficult to assign to individual alleles. According to a later analysis, TCR association rates differed among HLA loci, with DRB1 alleles showing the most associated TCRs and HLA-C alleles showing the fewest. A further reported finding was that TCR beta sequences accurately predicted the HLA-A and HLA-B alleles for most subjects in the first cohort. In a later analysis, HLA-associated TCR beta chains showed more clonal expansion and lower generation probabilities than non-associated chains that were equally common. Three of the identified cytomegalovirus-associated TCR beta chains were confirmed in vitro to be specific for cytomegalovirus antigens. The sequencing pipeline was judged likely to have produced a cluster of highly shared sequence variants as a technical artifact. Most TCR sequences were observed very rarely across donors, whereas some public TCRs were present in many individuals. The classifier was reported to diagnose cytomegalovirus status with high specificity and sensitivity in both the original cohort and the validation cohort. A later analysis found that most CMV-associated TCR beta chains appeared HLA-restricted, with HLA associations seemingly driven largely by CMV exposure. According to the authors, the approach could potentially be generalized to other disease states and immunological phenotypes. A later genetic analysis reported fewer N-insertions in productive TCRs among donors in an Asian-associated ancestry cluster than the roughly 700-donor mean. Because HLA typing was unavailable for some donors at each locus, only the typed subset was used in association tests.

In total, around 600 healthy bone marrow donors made up the cohort. At the time of sampling, every cohort member was nominally healthy, though immune exposures that went unrecorded were likely present. The donor tested CMV seronegative, placing the donor among the 350 or so seronegative members of the cohort. Each donor provided a peripheral blood sample, and peripheral blood mononuclear cells were used for TCR beta sequencing. The Qiagen DNeasy Blood Extraction Kit was used to extract genomic DNA from the blood cell samples. The cysteine opens and the phenylalanine closes a CDR3 of 14 amino acids. The only DNA kept is the CDR3, 42 bases in frame from the first base. CDR1 SGHVS and CDR2 FQNEAQ are derived from the germline V gene. Trimmed from V: 7 bases; trimmed from J: 1 base; junction bases lacking a gene match: 4. The library was prepared using the immunoSEQ multiplex PCR assay. For the multiplex PCR, a mixture combining 60 forward primers for TCR Vbeta segments and 13 reverse primers for TCR Jbeta segments was used. The CDR3 region of rearranged TCR beta genes was amplified from genomic DNA with a multiplex PCR assay. The amplified TCR beta libraries were sequenced on the Illumina HiSeq System as 87-base-pair reads. The study's processing was this. Across the 500 to 750 repertoires, a later analysis counted tens of millions of unique TCR beta chains, about 10 million of which were shared by at least two donors. To remove PCR and sequencing errors, raw reads were error-corrected and collapsed into unique sequences using a nearest-neighbor algorithm that merged closely related sequences. Alignment of CDR3 sequences to IMGT reference sequences was used to assign V, D and J gene segments. For a sequence to be retained, a match of at least six nucleotides to both a V gene segment and a J gene segment was required. Rearrangements were classified as productive when the CDR3 lacked stop codons and remained in frame with V and J, and all other rearrangements were classified as non-productive. CDR3 was defined according to IMGT convention as the region running from the second conserved V-encoded cysteine to the conserved J-encoded phenylalanine. Sequences without an unambiguous match to a single V gene segment were excluded from the earlier analysis of over 500 of the donors. An earlier analysis of some 500 of the donors classified V segments as functional when productive rearrangements were above 56.7% and as segregating when the standard deviation between donors was above 5%. To diagnose cytomegalovirus status from the catalog of TCR beta chain sequences, a statistical classification framework was built. In a later analysis, V and J genes were assigned by comparing TCR nucleotide sequences against IMGT/GENE-DB human TR gene sequences. Using the TCRdist pipeline, a later analysis assigned CDR3 sequences along with most-parsimonious VDJ recombination scenarios. In a later analysis, every TCR beta chain was defined by the combination of its CDR3 amino acid sequence and its V-gene family, and reads without a unique V-gene family were dropped. To address suspected cross-contamination and a sequencing artifact, a later analysis removed over 500 highly shared, low-generation-probability nucleotide sequences. In a later analysis, a clonal expansion index was calculated for each public chain from normalized within-repertoire ranks of inferred template counts. Generation probabilities in a later analysis came from a VDJ recombination model fitted to out-of-frame rearrangements, and those results were checked against IGoR. In a later analysis, TCR-TCR, TCR-HLA and TCR-CMV co-occurrence was scored with hypergeometric tests, and a repertoire-size bias correction was applied to TCR pairs. False discovery rates were estimated in a later analysis by permuting HLA or CMV assignments 20 times. A later analysis grouped co-occurring TCRs with DBSCAN, adding TCRdist sequence similarity when clustering within HLA-allele-positive subsets. Repertoires with fewer than 30,000 or more than 120,000 public chains were left out of co-occurrence clustering, as were several repertoires with anomalous nucleotide sharing. TCRdb provides this immuneACCESS table in a form limited to in-frame rearrangements. Some clones are lacking; in checked studies, under half of them reflect an unresolved V gene, and why the rest are absent is not known. V and J calls and clone size are those listed in that table; D and trimming were worked out from the DNA. The table for this sample shows about 31,000 clones. Approximately 4.8% of the sample is taken by the ten largest.

The sample taken for sequencing was PBMCs. The V and J segments used are TRBV7-8 and TRBJ1-5; TRBD1 lines up with 7 middle nucleotides. This clonotype was sampled from a female donor in good health and CMV-seronegative. CDR3 protein: CASTPGQSNQPQHF. The DNA reads TGTGCCAGCACCCCGGGACAGAGCAATCAGCCCCAGCATTTT.